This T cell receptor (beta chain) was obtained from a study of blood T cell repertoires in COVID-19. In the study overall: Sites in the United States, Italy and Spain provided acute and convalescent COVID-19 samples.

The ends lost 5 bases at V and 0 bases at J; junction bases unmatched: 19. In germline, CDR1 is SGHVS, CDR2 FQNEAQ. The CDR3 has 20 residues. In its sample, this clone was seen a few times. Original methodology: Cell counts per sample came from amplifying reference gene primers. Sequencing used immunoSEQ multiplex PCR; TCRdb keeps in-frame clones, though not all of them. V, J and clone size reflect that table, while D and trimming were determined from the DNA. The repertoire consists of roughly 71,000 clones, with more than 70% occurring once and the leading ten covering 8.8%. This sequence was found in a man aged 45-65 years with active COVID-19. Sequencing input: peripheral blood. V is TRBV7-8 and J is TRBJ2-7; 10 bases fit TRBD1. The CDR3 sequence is CASSGQVGGQGSKSSYEQYF. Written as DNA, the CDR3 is TGTGCCAGCAGCGGACAGGTGGGGGGACAGGGGTCCAAAAGCTCCTACGAGCAGTACTTC.